The T cell receptor beta chain described here comes from a study of immune heterogeneity within non-small cell lung tumors. Bulk tumor genomic DNA was the template, and each sample received 550 to 650 ng. Several biopsies were collected from each primary tumor during surgery. They were spaced as far apart as possible within the tumor mass. The study enrolled patients with untreated, newly diagnosed non-small cell lung cancer who underwent curative surgery. In a multiplex PCR, 32 V and 13 J primers amplified TCR beta CDR3. In TCRdb, the multiplex PCR reads were re-called with MiXCR into one record per CDR3 protein. The sample carries 5,000 or so distinct CDR3 sequences, under 25% recorded once. The TCR was taken from a man aged 55 to 70 with non-small cell lung cancer. Sequenced material: lung tumor tissue.

The CDR3 coding sequence is TGTGCCAGTAGTGGAACAGGGGTCGGCCGCGAGCAGTACTTC. Amino acid sequence: CASSGTGVGREQYF. The chain is built from TRBV19 and TRBJ2-7; 7 bases agree with TRBD1. CDR1 is LNHDA and CDR2 is SQIVND in the germline V gene (reference sequence). The CDR3 runs 14 residues. With 5 bases clipped from V and 6 bases from J, the junction kept 10 bases outside the gene matches.